This T cell receptor beta chain came from a study of cytomegalovirus exposure and HLA in healthy donors (dated by TCRdb to 2016 to 2017). About the full investigation: In an earlier analysis of fewer than 750 of the donors, around 290 Gb of sequence data and 90 million to 120 million unique TCR beta sequences from 180 million or so T cells were reported. An early release that covered some 640 HLA-typed donors contained around 330 gigabases of sequencing data and around 80 million unique TCR sequences. Among the roughly 400 genotyped donors, about 85% belonged to the genetic ancestry cluster associated with self-reported Caucasian donors. The study aimed to test whether cataloging public T cell receptors could reveal signatures of past pathogen exposure. The study profiled the T cell repertoires of about 720 subjects by immunosequencing and related them to cytomegalovirus serostatus. Besides the first cohort of roughly 640 subjects, a separate validation cohort made up of about 120 different subjects was used. The study combined high-throughput TCR immunosequencing, statistical association of individual TCRs with disease status, and machine learning to predict cytomegalovirus infection status. To study patterns of TCR occurrence, a later analysis re-analyzed previously published TCR beta repertoires from 500 to 850 donors and added high-resolution HLA genotyping. In the later analysis, no new phenotypic data were used to find candidate immune exposures; instead, reliance was placed on TCR beta sequences and their occurrence across donors. To decide whether each TCR beta V gene segment behaved as functional or pseudogenic, an earlier analysis of 587 of the donors relied on high-throughput TCR beta sequencing. Alongside the repertoire data, information on donor age, sex, ethnicity and CMV serostatus was compiled. Genome-wide SNP genotypes for about 55% of the 666 donors were used in a later genetic analysis, which treated that subset as a discovery cohort. All discovery cohort repertoires had been generated using a single sequencing platform. Class I and class II HLA loci were covered by the typing at four-digit resolution. The number of donors typed differed by locus, with roughly 629-640 for A, B, C, DRB1 and DQB1, roughly 550 for DQA1, approximately 580 for DPA1, and about 450 for DPB1. Roughly 5 DR-DQ haplotypes were handled as single units for association and clustering, since linkage in the cohort was strong. Among under 450 genotyped donors of the cohort, an average of about 240,000 unique TCR beta nucleotide sequences were sequenced per donor, roughly 20% of them non-productive. General study outcomes and caveats: In a later analysis, HLA-associated TCR beta chains showed more clonal expansion and lower generation probabilities than non-associated chains that were equally common. Most TCR sequences were seen in very few donors, while some public TCRs were found in many individuals. Roughly uniform sequencing depth across donors was assumed in presence/absence analyses, although this assumption may not hold. The earlier analysis of nearly 600 of the donors excluded roughly 17 rarely observed V segments, including chromosome 9 orphons, because counts were too low. The study listed 150 to 200 TCR beta chains as associated with cytomegalovirus. Some IMGT-functional V segments, including TRBV6-2 and TRBV6-3, could not be distinguished by the 87-base-pair reads and were therefore excluded. In a later genetic analysis, a missense DCLRE1C variant was associated with V-gene and J-gene trimming of TCR beta chains, and the association was replicated in an independent cohort. The classifier was reported to diagnose cytomegalovirus status with high specificity and sensitivity in both the original cohort and the validation cohort. Assigning TCR associations to individual alleles was difficult when HLA alleles, especially DR and DQ, strongly co-occurred. A later analysis reported that several top co-occurrence clusters appeared linked to parvovirus B19, influenza, CMV and Epstein-Barr virus. According to a later analysis, most CMV-associated TCR beta chains appeared to be HLA-restricted, and the HLA associations seemed to be driven largely by CMV exposure. The authors suggested that the approach could potentially be extended to other disease states and immunological phenotypes. A cluster of highly shared sequence variants was judged likely to be a technical artifact of the sequencing pipeline. Only TCR beta chains were sequenced in this cohort, and the absence of alpha or paired-chain data limited detectable features. Correlated functional status among segregating V segments might reflect linkage disequilibrium, but an unknown experimental factor could not be ruled out. A later genetic analysis reported fewer N-insertions in productive TCRs among donors in an Asian-associated ancestry cluster than the roughly 650-donor mean. Because some donors lacked HLA typing at each locus, the association tests relied only on the typed subset. The only immune exposure information available for the cohort was CMV serostatus. A further reported finding was that TCR beta sequences accurately predicted the HLA-A and HLA-B alleles for most subjects in the first cohort. An earlier analysis of some 590 of the donors showed that most TCR beta V segments appeared in productive rearrangements either about 87% or about 30% of the time, which broadly matched IMGT annotations. In a later analysis, the rate of TCR association differed among HLA loci, with DRB1 alleles having the most associated TCRs and HLA-C alleles having the fewest. In vitro tests confirmed that a few of the cytomegalovirus-associated TCR beta chains recognize cytomegalovirus antigens. Specific HLA alleles were associated with some 15,000 TCR beta sequences at a false discovery rate of 0.05 in a later analysis.

The cohort comprised 666 healthy bone marrow donors. At the time of sampling, every cohort member was nominally healthy, though immune exposures that went unrecorded were likely present. The donor tested CMV seronegative and was one of the 352 seronegative cohort members. Every donor gave a peripheral blood sample, and the peripheral blood mononuclear cells from that sample were used for TCR beta sequencing. Genomic DNA was extracted from the blood cell samples with the Qiagen DNeasy Blood Extraction Kit. Libraries came from the immunoSEQ multiplex PCR assay. A mixture of 60 forward primers for TCR Vbeta segments and 13 reverse primers for TCR Jbeta segments was used in the multiplex PCR. The CDR3 region of rearranged TCR beta genes was amplified from genomic DNA with a multiplex PCR assay. Amplified TCR beta libraries were sequenced as 87-base-pair reads on the Illumina HiSeq System. As for the authors' bioinformatics: A later analysis tallied approximately 87 million unique TCR beta chains across the 660 or so repertoires, and around 12 million of those chains were shared by two or more donors. A nearest-neighbor algorithm error-corrected the raw reads and collapsed the reads into unique sequences, merging closely related sequences to remove PCR and sequencing errors. Alignment of CDR3 sequences to IMGT reference sequences was used to assign V, D and J gene segments. For a sequence to be retained, at least a six-nucleotide match to both a V gene segment and a J gene segment was required. Rearrangements were called productive when the CDR3 lacked stop codons and stayed in frame with V and J; all others were non-productive. CDR3 was defined by IMGT convention, running from the second conserved V-encoded cysteine to the conserved J-encoded phenylalanine. Sequences without an unambiguous match to a single V gene segment were excluded from the earlier analysis of 587 of the donors. An earlier analysis of over 450 of the donors classified V segments as functional when productive rearrangements were above 56.7% and as segregating when the standard deviation between donors was above 5%. A statistical classification framework was developed to diagnose cytomegalovirus status using the catalog of TCR beta chain sequences. In a later analysis, TCR nucleotide sequences were compared against IMGT/GENE-DB human TR gene sequences so that V and J genes could be assigned. The TCRdist pipeline was used in a later analysis to assign CDR3 sequences and most-parsimonious VDJ recombination scenarios. In a later analysis, every TCR beta chain was defined by the combination of its CDR3 amino acid sequence and its V-gene family, and reads without a unique V-gene family were dropped. A later analysis removed several hundred highly shared, low-generation-probability nucleotide sequences to deal with suspected cross-contamination and a sequencing artifact. In a later analysis, a clonal expansion index was calculated for each public chain from normalized within-repertoire ranks of inferred template counts. A later analysis computed generation probabilities with a VDJ recombination model fitted to out-of-frame rearrangements, and checked the results against IGoR. In a later analysis, hypergeometric tests were used to score TCR-TCR, TCR-HLA and TCR-CMV co-occurrence, with a repertoire-size bias correction applied to TCR pairs. In a later analysis, false discovery rates were estimated by permuting HLA or CMV assignments 20 times. In a later analysis, co-occurring TCRs were grouped using DBSCAN, and TCRdist sequence similarity was added for clustering within HLA-allele-positive subsets. Co-occurrence clustering excluded repertoires with fewer than 30,000 or more than 120,000 public chains, plus five with anomalous nucleotide sharing. TCRdb took over this immuneACCESS table, retaining in-frame rearrangements with V and J assigned. Such tables are incomplete; in checked studies, under half of the missing clones stem from an unresolved V gene, and the remainder is unexplained. That table supplies the V and J calls and clone size; D and trimming were determined from the DNA. Within this sample are around 210,000 clones, with just under 80% of them counted one time only. 0.4% to 0.6% of the sample belongs to the ten largest clones.

In this sample, this clone turned up a few times. Its antigen is still unknown. No much larger clone is present one base from it, and per-base qualities are unavailable. The germline V gene (reference sequence) specifies GTSNPN as CDR1 and SVGIG as CDR2. V is pared back by 0 bases and J by 7 bases, with 18 bases lying between the germline termini. The cysteine opens and the phenylalanine closes a CDR3 of 15 amino acids. The DNA shown is the 45-base CDR3, in frame from base 1. The receptor chain draws on TRBV30 and TRBJ1-2; 5 matching bases give a weak D call of TRBD1. Sequencing used PBMCs. The TCR comes from a boy younger than 18 in good health and CMV-seronegative. This receptor has the CDR3 CAWSVGSEGRAGYTF. The DNA reads as follows: TGTGCCTGGAGTGTAGGGTCGGAGGGGCGGGCTGGCTACACCTTC.